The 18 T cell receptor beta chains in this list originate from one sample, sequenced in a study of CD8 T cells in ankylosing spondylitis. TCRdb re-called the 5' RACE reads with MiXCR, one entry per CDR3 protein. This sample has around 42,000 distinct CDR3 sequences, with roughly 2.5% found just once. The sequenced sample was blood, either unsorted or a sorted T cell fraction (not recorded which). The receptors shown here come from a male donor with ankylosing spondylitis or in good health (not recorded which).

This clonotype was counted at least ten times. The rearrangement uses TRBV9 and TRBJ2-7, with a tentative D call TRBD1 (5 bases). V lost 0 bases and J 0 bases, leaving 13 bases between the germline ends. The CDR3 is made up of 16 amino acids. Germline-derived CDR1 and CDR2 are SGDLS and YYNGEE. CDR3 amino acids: CASSVAPDSSSYEQYF. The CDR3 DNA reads TGTGCCAGCAGCGTAGCACCTGACAGCTCCTCCTACGAGCAGTACTTC.

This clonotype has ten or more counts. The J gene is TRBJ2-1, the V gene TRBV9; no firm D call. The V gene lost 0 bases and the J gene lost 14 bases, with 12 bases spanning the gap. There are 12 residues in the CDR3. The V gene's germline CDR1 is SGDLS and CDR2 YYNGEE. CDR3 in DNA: TGTGCCAGCAGCGTAGATTCGGGCGAGGAGTTCTTC. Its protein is CASSVDSGEEFF.

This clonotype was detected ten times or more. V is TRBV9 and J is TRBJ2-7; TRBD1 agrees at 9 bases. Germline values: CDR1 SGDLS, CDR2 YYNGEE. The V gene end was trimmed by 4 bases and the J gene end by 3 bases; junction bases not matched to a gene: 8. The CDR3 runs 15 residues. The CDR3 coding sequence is TGTGCCAGCAGCCCTACGGGACAGGGATACTACGAGCAGTACTTC. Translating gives CASSPTGQGYYEQYF. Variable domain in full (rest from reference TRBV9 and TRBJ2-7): DSGVTQTPKHLITATGQRVTLRCSPRSGDLSVYWYQQSLDQGLQFLIQYYNGEERAKGNILERFSAQQFPDLHSELNLSSLELGDSALYFCASSPTGQGYYEQYFGPGTRLTVT.

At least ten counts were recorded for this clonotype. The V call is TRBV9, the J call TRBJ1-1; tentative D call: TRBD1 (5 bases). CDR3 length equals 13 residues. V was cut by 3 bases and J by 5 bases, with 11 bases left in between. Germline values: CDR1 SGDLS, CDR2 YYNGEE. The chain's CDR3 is CASSATRVTEAFF. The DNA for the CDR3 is TGTGCCAGCAGCGCGACCAGGGTAACTGAAGCTTTCTTT.

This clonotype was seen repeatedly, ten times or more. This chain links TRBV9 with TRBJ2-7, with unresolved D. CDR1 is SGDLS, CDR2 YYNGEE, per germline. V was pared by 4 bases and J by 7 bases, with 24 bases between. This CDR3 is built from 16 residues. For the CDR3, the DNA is TGTGCCAGCAGCCCCAGAAAAGACGCAGCCTGGTTGGAGCAGTACTTC. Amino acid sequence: CASSPRKDAAWLEQYF.

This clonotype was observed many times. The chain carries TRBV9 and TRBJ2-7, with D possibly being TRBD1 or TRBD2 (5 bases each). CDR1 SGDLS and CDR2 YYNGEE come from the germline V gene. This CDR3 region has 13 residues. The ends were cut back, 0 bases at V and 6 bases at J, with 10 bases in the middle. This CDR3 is CASSVEGAGEQYF. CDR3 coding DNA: TGTGCCAGCAGCGTAGAAGGGGCGGGCGAGCAGTACTTC.

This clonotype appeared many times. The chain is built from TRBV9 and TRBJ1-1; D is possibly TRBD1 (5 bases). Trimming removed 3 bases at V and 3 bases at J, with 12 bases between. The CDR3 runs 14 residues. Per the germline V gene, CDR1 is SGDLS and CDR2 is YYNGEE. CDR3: CASSGRVMDTEAFF. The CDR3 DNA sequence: TGTGCCAGCAGCGGCAGGGTCATGGACACTGAAGCTTTCTTT. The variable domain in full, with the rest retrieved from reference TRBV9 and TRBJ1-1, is DSGVTQTPKHLITATGQRVTLRCSPRSGDLSVYWYQQSLDQGLQFLIQYYNGEERAKGNILERFSAQQFPDLHSELNLSSLELGDSALYFCASSGRVMDTEAFFGQGTRLTVV.

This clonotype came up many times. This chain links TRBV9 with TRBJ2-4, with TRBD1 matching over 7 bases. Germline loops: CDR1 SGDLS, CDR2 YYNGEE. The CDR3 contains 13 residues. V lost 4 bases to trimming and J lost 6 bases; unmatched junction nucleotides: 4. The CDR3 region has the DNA TGTGCCAGCAGCCCGGGACAGTTAAACATTCAGTACTTC. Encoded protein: CASSPGQLNIQYF.

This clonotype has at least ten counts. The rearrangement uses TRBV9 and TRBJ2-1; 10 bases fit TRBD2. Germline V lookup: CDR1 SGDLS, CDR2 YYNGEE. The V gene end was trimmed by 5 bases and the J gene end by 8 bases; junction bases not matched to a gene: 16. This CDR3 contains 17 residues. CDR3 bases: TGTGCCAGCAGACGAGGGCTAGCGGGAGCGAAGACCGATGAGCAGTTCTTC. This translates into CASRRGLAGAKTDEQFF.

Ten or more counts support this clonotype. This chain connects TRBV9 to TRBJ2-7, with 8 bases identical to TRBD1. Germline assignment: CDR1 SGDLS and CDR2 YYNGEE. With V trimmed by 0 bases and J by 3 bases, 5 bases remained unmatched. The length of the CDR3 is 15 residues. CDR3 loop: CASSVAGQGFYEQYF. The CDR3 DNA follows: TGTGCCAGCAGCGTAGCTGGACAGGGTTTCTACGAGCAGTACTTC.

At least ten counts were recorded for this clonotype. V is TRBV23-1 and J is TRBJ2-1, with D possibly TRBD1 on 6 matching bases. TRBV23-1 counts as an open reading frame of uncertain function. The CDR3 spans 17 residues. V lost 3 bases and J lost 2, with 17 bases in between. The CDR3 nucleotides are TGCGCCAGCAGTCACCTTACCGGGACACTGACCTACAATGAGCAGTTCTTC. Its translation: CASSHLTGTLTYNEQFF.

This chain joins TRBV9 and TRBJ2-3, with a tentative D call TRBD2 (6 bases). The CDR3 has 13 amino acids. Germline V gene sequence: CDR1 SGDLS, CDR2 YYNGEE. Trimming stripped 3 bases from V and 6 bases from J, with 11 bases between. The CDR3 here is CASSAGGTDTQYF. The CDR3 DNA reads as TGTGCCAGCAGCGCAGGCGGGACTGATACGCAGTATTTT.

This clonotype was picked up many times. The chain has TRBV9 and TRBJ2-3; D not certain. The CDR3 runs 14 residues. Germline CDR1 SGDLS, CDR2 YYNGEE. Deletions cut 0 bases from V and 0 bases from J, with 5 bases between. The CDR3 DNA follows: TGTGCCAGCAGCGTAGGACTGAGCACAGATACGCAGTATTTT. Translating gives CASSVGLSTDTQYF.

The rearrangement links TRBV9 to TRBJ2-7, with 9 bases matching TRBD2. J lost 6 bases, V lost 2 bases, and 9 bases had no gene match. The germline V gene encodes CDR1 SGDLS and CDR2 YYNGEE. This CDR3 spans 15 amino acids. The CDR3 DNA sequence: TGTGCCAGCAGCGTTTTAGCGGGAGCGGGTGGCGAGCAGTACTTC. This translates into CASSVLAGAGGEQYF.

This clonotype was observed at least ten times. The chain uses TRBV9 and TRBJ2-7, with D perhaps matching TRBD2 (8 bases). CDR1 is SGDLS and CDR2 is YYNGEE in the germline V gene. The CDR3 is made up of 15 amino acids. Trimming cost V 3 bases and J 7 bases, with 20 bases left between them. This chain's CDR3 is CASSADGQVAGEQYF. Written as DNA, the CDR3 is TGTGCCAGCAGCGCCGATGGACAGGTAGCGGGGGAGCAGTACTTC.

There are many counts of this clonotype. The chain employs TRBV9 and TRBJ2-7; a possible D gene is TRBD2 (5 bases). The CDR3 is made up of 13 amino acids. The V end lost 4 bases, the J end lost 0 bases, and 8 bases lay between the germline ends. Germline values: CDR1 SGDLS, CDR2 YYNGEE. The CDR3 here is CASSLEGSYEQYF. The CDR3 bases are TGTGCCAGCAGCTTAGAGGGCTCCTACGAGCAGTACTTC.

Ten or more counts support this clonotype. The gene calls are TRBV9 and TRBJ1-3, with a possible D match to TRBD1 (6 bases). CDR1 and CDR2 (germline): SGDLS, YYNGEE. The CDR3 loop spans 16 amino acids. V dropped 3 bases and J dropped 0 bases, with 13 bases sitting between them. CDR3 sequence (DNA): TGTGCCAGCAGCGCAACGGACAGTGACTCTGGAAACACCATATATTTT. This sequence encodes CASSATDSDSGNTIYF.

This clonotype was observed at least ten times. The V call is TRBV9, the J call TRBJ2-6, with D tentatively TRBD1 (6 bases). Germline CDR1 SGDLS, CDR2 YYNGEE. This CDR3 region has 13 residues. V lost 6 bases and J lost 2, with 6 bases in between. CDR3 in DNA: TGTGCCAGCAACAGGGCTGGGGCCAACGTCCTGACTTTC. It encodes CASNRAGANVLTF.